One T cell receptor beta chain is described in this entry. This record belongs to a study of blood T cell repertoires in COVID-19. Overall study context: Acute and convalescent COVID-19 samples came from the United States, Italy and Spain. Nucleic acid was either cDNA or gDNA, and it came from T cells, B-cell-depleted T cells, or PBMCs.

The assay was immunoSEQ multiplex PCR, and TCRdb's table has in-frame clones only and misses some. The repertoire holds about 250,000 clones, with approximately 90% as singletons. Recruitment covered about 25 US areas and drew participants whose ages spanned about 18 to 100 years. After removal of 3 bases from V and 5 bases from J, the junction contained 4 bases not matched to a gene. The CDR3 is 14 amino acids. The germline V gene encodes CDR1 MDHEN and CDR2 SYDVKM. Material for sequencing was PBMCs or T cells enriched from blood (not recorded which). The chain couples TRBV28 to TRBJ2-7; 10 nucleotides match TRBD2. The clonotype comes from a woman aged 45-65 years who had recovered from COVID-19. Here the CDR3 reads CASSFEGLADEQYF. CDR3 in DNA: TGTGCCAGCAGTTTCGAAGGACTAGCGGACGAGCAGTACTTC.